One TCR beta chain is described in this entry. As yet, its antigen is unknown. The data are from a study of response to subunit inactivated influenza vaccine. V lost 8 bases and J lost 0; bases outside the gene matches: 7. Germline loops: CDR1 MGHRA, CDR2 YSYEKL. This CDR3 has 14 amino acids. Broader study findings: Researchers suggested that each seasonal influenza vaccination recruits few new T cells.

TCRdb itself ran the RT-PCR reads through MiXCR, one entry per CDR3 protein. In the table there are about 520,000 distinct CDR3 sequences, 25% of which are singletons. The source is a man aged 50-59 years who received an inactivated influenza vaccine. The chain couples TRBV4-1 to TRBJ2-7, with 7 bases identical to TRBD1. Sequenced material: CD4+ T cells sorted from PBMCs, taken about 5 days after vaccination. CDR3 coding DNA: TGCGCCAGCCGTCCACAGGGGAACTCCTACGAGCAGTACTTC. It yields the protein CASRPQGNSYEQYF.